This T cell receptor beta chain is from a study of OX40 agonist ivuxolimab in advanced cancers. Broader study findings: It was not determined which antigens were specifically recognized by the peripheral T cells that had undergone clonal expansion.

The CDR3 totals 13 residues. Germline CDR1 is SQVTM and CDR2 is ANQGSEA. V lost 6 bases to trimming and J lost 4 bases; unmatched junction nucleotides: 6. Comment on this clone: The antigen is unknown.

TCRdb keeps only in-frame clones here, not all; method: immunoSEQ multiplex PCR. The sample holds under 65,000 clones, about 89% seen once. The TCR sequence derives from an adult with an advanced solid tumor such as melanoma, head and neck, liver or kidney cancer. The sequencing here drew on CD4+ or CD8+ T cells sorted from blood, taken in a trial of the OX40 agonist ivuxolimab. The rearrangement uses TRBV29-1 and TRBJ2-1; 7 nucleotides line up with TRBD1. The CDR3 nucleotides are TGCAGCGTCTATGGGACAGCTTACAATGAGCAGTTCTTC. This translates into CSVYGTAYNEQFF.